A selection of T cell receptor beta chains follows, all from one sample in a study of CD8 T cells in ankylosing spondylitis. TCRdb reanalysed the 5' RACE reads using MiXCR and keeps one entry per CDR3 protein. In the table there are 250,000 or so distinct CDR3 sequences, about 24% of which are singletons. The specimen was blood, either unsorted or a sorted T cell fraction (not recorded which). The source is a male donor with ankylosing spondylitis or in good health (not recorded which). Both conserved end residues are part of each CDR3. A D gene is named only where the DNA matches it firmly. Clone size is given for some rows only: seen once, a few or many times, or a class if the clone is expanded.

12,many,TRBV29-1,TRBJ2-5,.,TGCAGCGTGCTGGACGGGAAAGAGACCCAGTACTTC,CSVLDGKETQYF
17,.,TRBV4-1,TRBJ2-3,TRBD1,TGCGCCAGCAGCCAAGATCTGGCAGGGGGCGTCCAGGATACGCAGTATTTT,CASSQDLAGGVQDTQYF
14,once,TRBV18,TRBJ2-4,.,TGTGCCAGCTCACAGGGTGCGGCCAAAAACATTCAGTACTTC,CASSQGAAKNIQYF
14,few,TRBV20-1,TRBJ2-5,TRBD1,TGCAGTGCTACCCTCCAGGGGGTGGGTGAGACCCAGTACTTC,CSATLQGVGETQYF
13,.,TRBV3-1,TRBJ2-7,.,TGTGCCAGCAGCCCCCACGGTAGCTACGAGCAGTACTTC,CASSPHGSYEQYF
15,many,TRBV27,TRBJ1-1,.,TGTGCCAGCAGTCCCCGGGACTCTCTAGGGGCTGAAGCTTTCTTT,CASSPRDSLGAEAFF
13,.,TRBV25-1,TRBJ2-6,.,TGTGCCAGCAGTGAGCCTGGGGCCAACGTCCTGACTTTC,CASSEPGANVLTF
13,many,TRBV29-1,TRBJ2-3,TRBD2,TGCAGCGGCTTAGCGGGGCCCACAGATACGCAGTATTTT,CSGLAGPTDTQYF
15,few,TRBV12-3/TRBV12-4,TRBJ1-2,.,TGTGCCAGCAGTTTAGGTCGCAGCCTCTCGGGAGGCTACACCTTC,CASSLGRSLSGGYTF
17,.,TRBV11-2,TRBJ1-1,.,TGTGCCAGCAGCTTAGAGACTTATCGGGGCCCGAGGGCTGAAGCTTTCTTT,CASSLETYRGPRAEAFF
12,.,TRBV10-3,TRBJ2-3,.,TGTGCCATCAGTGGGGGAGCGGATACGCAGTATTTT,CAISGGADTQYF
13,few,TRBV7-2,TRBJ1-1,TRBD1,TGTGCCACCAAGGGGGCATTAAACACTGAAGCTTTCTTT,CATKGALNTEAFF
15,.,TRBV12-3/TRBV12-4,TRBJ2-3,.,TGTGCCAGCAGTCCTATAACGGGGGGCACAGATACGCAGTATTTT,CASSPITGGTDTQYF
18,.,TRBV2,TRBJ2-6,TRBD1,TGTGCCAGCAGTGTCGTAGGGGGCCCATTCTCTGGGGCCAACGTCCTGACTTTC,CASSVVGGPFSGANVLTF
15,many,TRBV6-1,TRBJ1-4,TRBD1,TGTGCCAGCAGTCGCACCGGGACAGGGGATGAAAAACTGTTTTTT,CASSRTGTGDEKLFF
12,many,TRBV29-1,TRBJ2-3,.,TGCAGCGTTGAAACAGGGAAGGGTACGCAGTATTTT,CSVETGKGTQYF
15,many,TRBV5-1,TRBJ2-3,TRBD2,TGCGCCAGCATGCCTCTAGCGGGGGGCACAGATACGCAGTATTTT,CASMPLAGGTDTQYF
18,many,TRBV20-1,TRBJ2-3,TRBD2,TGCAGTGCTAGAGTTCTGGAACTAGCGGGAAAATACACAGATACGCAGTATTTT,CSARVLELAGKYTDTQYF
13,.,TRBV6-1,TRBJ1-1,.,TGTGCCAGCACCAACCTAGGGGTCCCTGAAGCTTTCTTT,CASTNLGVPEAFF
14,many,TRBV6-4,TRBJ1-2,.,TGTGCCAGCAGCCAAGAGGCAGCTGGCTATGGCTACACCTTC,CASSQEAAGYGYTF
14,.,TRBV7-2,TRBJ2-1,TRBD2,TGTGCCAGCAGCCGACTAGCGGTGTACAATGAGCAGTTCTTC,CASSRLAVYNEQFF
12,many,TRBV2,TRBJ2-7,.,TGTGCCAGCAGCGAAACAGGGTACGAGCAGTACTTC,CASSETGYEQYF
14,.,TRBV27,TRBJ1-1,TRBD1,TGTGCCAGCAGTCCAACCAGGGGGCTCACTGAAGCTTTCTTT,CASSPTRGLTEAFF
17,few,TRBV11-2,TRBJ2-3,.,TGTGCCAGCAGCTTAGATTGGAGAGGGCTGGATACAGATACGCAGTATTTT,CASSLDWRGLDTDTQYF
12,many,TRBV20-1,TRBJ1-1,.,TGCAGTGCTAGACGGCAGAACACTGAAGCTTTCTTT,CSARRQNTEAFF
15,many,TRBV7-9,TRBJ2-1,.,TGTGCCAGCAGCCCGTATTTTGGCAGTCGGAATGAGCAGTTCTTC,CASSPYFGSRNEQFF
12,.,TRBV2,TRBJ2-7,.,TGTGCCAGCAGTGAAGGAGGGAACGAGCAGTACTTC,CASSEGGNEQYF
8,many,TRBV20-1,TRBJ2-1,.,TGCAGCGCAAATGAGCAGTTCTTC,CSANEQFF
15,few,TRBV6-5,TRBJ2-3,.,TGTGCCAGCAGTTATGGGGACACCCTTTCCGATACGCAGTATTTT,CASSYGDTLSDTQYF
16,few,TRBV27,TRBJ2-1,.,TGTGCCAGCAGTTTTGGGACAAGGGGGTTTAACAATGAGCAGTTCTTC,CASSFGTRGFNNEQFF
14,many,TRBV12-3/TRBV12-4,TRBJ2-5,TRBD2,TGTGCCAGCAGCACCACTAGCGCGGAAGAGACCCAGTACTTC,CASSTTSAEETQYF
15,many,TRBV12-3/TRBV12-4,TRBJ1-5,TRBD1,TGTGCCAGCAGTTTAGGGGACAGCCCAAATCAGCCCCAGCATTTT,CASSLGDSPNQPQHF
8,few,TRBV29-1,TRBJ2-5,.,TGCAGCGTTGAAGTGGGGTACTTC,CSVEVGYF
14,few,TRBV20-1,TRBJ1-1,.,TGCAGTGCTAGAGTAGGGGGGTCTAACACTGAAGCTTTCTTT,CSARVGGSNTEAFF
14,few,TRBV12-3/TRBV12-4,TRBJ1-2,.,TGTGCCAGCAGCTTCTCTGTACAGATCTATGGCTACACCTTC,CASSFSVQIYGYTF
16,.,TRBV7-8,TRBJ2-7,TRBD1,TGTGCCAGCAGCTCTCCGGGACAGGGGACCTCCTACGAGCAGTACTTC,CASSSPGQGTSYEQYF
11,once,TRBV20-1,TRBJ1-1,.,TGCAGTGCTAGAATGGGTATCGAAGCTTTCTTT,CSARMGIEAFF
12,many,TRBV20-1,TRBJ1-2,.,TGCAGTGCTCCGACCCCATCGGGCGGCTACACCTTC,CSAPTPSGGYTF
14,many,TRBV20-1,TRBJ1-2,TRBD1,TGCAGTGCCCCAGGGACAGGGGGCTTGGGAGGCTACACCTTC,CSAPGTGGLGGYTF
14,.,TRBV6-5,TRBJ1-2,.,TGTGCCAGCAGTTACGGCCGCTCGAGCTATGGCTACACCTTC,CASSYGRSSYGYTF
13,.,TRBV20-1,TRBJ2-7,TRBD2,TGCAGTGCACAGCGGGGGGGGTACAACGAGCAGTACTTC,CSAQRGGYNEQYF
13,many,TRBV10-3,TRBJ2-3,.,TGTGCCACGTTGATGGGTGTCCAAGATACGCAGTATTTT,CATLMGVQDTQYF
14,few,TRBV6-5,TRBJ1-2,.,TGTGCCAGCAGTTACTCGGTCCCAGACTATGGCTACACCTTC,CASSYSVPDYGYTF
13,.,TRBV29-1,TRBJ1-1,.,TGCAGCGGACACAGGTCAAAGAACACTGAAGCTTTCTTT,CSGHRSKNTEAFF
14,many,TRBV7-8,TRBJ2-5,.,TGTGCCAGCAGCTATTCGGGACGAGTGGAGACCCAGTACTTC,CASSYSGRVETQYF
15,.,TRBV2,TRBJ2-1,TRBD1,TGTGCCAGCAGTCTGGACAGGGCCTCCTACAATGAGCAGTTCTTC,CASSLDRASYNEQFF
13,many,TRBV7-9,TRBJ2-1,.,TGTGCCAGCAGCTTACTACCTAACAATGAGCAGTTCTTC,CASSLLPNNEQFF
13,many,TRBV29-1,TRBJ1-1,.,TGCAGCGGAGCCACAGCCTCGAACACTGAAGCTTTCTTT,CSGATASNTEAFF
15,few,TRBV2,TRBJ1-5,.,TGTGCCAGCATGAGAACCAGGGATAGCAATCAGCCCCAGCATTTT,CASMRTRDSNQPQHF
15,many,TRBV7-3,TRBJ2-1,TRBD2,TGTGCCAGCAGCTTACTAGCGGGGGGGCATAATGAGCAGTTCTTC,CASSLLAGGHNEQFF
14,.,TRBV20-1,TRBJ1-3,.,TGCAGTGCTACCACCGGGACCGCTGGAAACACCATATATTTT,CSATTGTAGNTIYF
11,many,TRBV20-1,TRBJ2-2,.,TGCATGGCGGCGGACACCGGGGAGCTGTTTTTT,CMAADTGELFF
15,many,TRBV20-1,TRBJ1-1,.,TGCAGTGCTTCGAATGCCTGGGGGGGCCGGGCTGAAGCTTTCTTT,CSASNAWGGRAEAFF
11,.,TRBV29-1,TRBJ1-1,.,TGCAGCGGTGAGGAGGGATCAAGATCTTTCTTT,CSGEEGSRSFF
13,.,TRBV29-1,TRBJ2-3,.,TGCAGCGGCGAGCCCGGGTCGGAAGATACGCAGTATTTT,CSGEPGSEDTQYF
16,many,TRBV20-1,TRBJ2-7,.,TGCAGTGTTCCGACCAGGGGTGACTCCTTGGGGGACGAGCAGTACTTC,CSVPTRGDSLGDEQYF
12,.,TRBV10-3,TRBJ2-5,.,TGTGCCATCAGGGGGACGGGGGAGACCCAGTACTTC,CAIRGTGETQYF
12,many,TRBV15,TRBJ1-2,.,TGTGCCACCAGCGGGGCTAACTATGGCTACACCTTC,CATSGANYGYTF
11,.,TRBV20-1,TRBJ2-5,.,TGCAGTGCTATGACGGGGGAGACCCAGTACTTC,CSAMTGETQYF
13,many,TRBV20-1,TRBJ2-5,.,TGCAGTGCTAGAGGGCCACAGGGAGGGACCCAGTACTTC,CSARGPQGGTQYF